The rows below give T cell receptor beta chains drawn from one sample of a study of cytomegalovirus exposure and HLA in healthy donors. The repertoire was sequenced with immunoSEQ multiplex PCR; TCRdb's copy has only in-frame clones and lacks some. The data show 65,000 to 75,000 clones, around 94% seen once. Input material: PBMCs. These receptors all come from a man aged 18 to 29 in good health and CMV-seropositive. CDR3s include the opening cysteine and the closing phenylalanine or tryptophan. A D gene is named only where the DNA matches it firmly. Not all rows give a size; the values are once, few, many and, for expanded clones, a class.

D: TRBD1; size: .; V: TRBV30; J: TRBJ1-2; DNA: TGTGCCTGGAGTTTGAGACCGGGACAGGGCGGTTGGGTCTATGGCTACACCTTC; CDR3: CAWSLRPGQGGWVYGYTF
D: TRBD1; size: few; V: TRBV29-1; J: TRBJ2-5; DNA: TGCAGCGTTGACCAGGGGGCTTGGAAGACCCAGTACTTC; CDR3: CSVDQGAWKTQYF
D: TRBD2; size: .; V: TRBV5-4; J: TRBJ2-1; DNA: TGTGCCACCTTCCTCCCGGGCGACGCGGGAGGCCCCTACAATGAGCAGTTCTTC; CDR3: CATFLPGDAGGPYNEQFF
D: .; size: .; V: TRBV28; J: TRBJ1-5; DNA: TGTGCCAGCAGCTTCGGGTCCAATCAGCCCCAGCATTTT; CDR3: CASSFGSNQPQHF
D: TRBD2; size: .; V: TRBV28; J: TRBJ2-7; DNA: TGTGCCAGCAGTTCTAGCGGGTTAAACTACGAGCAGTACTTC; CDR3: CASSSSGLNYEQYF
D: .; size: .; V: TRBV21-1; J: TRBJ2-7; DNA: TGTGCCAGCAGCAAACCGGGACTAGCGGGAGGGAGAGCCTACGAGCAGTACTTC; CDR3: CASSKPGLAGGRAYEQYF
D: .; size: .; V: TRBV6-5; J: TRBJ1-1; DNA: TGTGCCAGCAGTTCCCCCTACAGGGTCACTGAAGCTTTCTTT; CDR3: CASSSPYRVTEAFF
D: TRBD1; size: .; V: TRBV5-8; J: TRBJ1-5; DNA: TGTGCCAGCAGCCCGCCCCCGACAGGGGGTCAGCCCCAGCATTTT; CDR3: CASSPPPTGGQPQHF
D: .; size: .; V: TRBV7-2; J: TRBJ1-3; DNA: TGTGCCAGCAGCTTAGCGAGGCGTGGAAACACCATATATTTT; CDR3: CASSLARRGNTIYF
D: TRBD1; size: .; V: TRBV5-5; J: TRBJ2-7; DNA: TGTGCCAGCAGCCGGCGACAGGGCTACGAGCAGTACTTC; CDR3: CASSRRQGYEQYF
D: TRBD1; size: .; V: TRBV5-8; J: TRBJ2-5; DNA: TGTGCCAGCAGCGGGGGGGACAGGGGTGTCGAAGAGACCCAGTACTTC; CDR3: CASSGGDRGVEETQYF
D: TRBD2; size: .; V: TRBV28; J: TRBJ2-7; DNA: TGTGCCAGCAGTTTAGTAGGGATACTAGCGGGAGCTGGGCACGAGCAGTACTTC; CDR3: CASSLVGILAGAGHEQYF
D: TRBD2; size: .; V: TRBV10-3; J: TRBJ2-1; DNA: TGTGCCATCAGTGACATAGCGGGAGGTCGTAGCGGTGAGCAGTTCTTC; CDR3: CAISDIAGGRSGEQFF
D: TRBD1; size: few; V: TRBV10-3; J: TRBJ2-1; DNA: TGTGCCATCACCCCTGGGACAGGGGGGGATGAGCAGTTCTTC; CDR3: CAITPGTGGDEQFF
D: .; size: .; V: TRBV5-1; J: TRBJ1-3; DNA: TGCGCCAGCAGCCCGGTCTCCTCTGGAAACACCATATATTTT; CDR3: CASSPVSSGNTIYF
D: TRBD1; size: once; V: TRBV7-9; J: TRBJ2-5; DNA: TGTGCCAGCAGCGAAGGGACAGGAGGTGGGGAGACCCAGTACTTC; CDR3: CASSEGTGGGETQYF
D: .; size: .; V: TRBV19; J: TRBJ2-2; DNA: TGTGCCAGTCTTTTACAGAACACCGGGGAGCTGTTTTTT; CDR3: CASLLQNTGELFF
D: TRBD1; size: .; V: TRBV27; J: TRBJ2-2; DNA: TGTGCCAGCAGTGATCGACAGGGGTACAACGGGGAGCTGTTTTTT; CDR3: CASSDRQGYNGELFF
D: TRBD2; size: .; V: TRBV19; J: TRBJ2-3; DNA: TGTGCCAGTAGTGCTTACCCGGGACTAGCGGGAGCCCCAGATACGCAGTATTTT; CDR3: CASSAYPGLAGAPDTQYF
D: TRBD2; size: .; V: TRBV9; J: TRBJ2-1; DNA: TGTGCCAGCAGCGTAGGGATCGGAGCGGGGTCGGTCCCCTACAATGAGCAGTTCTTC; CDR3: CASSVGIGAGSVPYNEQFF
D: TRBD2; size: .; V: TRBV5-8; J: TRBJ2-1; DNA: TGTGCCAGCAGCTTGGGTTCTAGCGGCCAACCTTTCTACAATGAGCAGTTCTTC; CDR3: CASSLGSSGQPFYNEQFF
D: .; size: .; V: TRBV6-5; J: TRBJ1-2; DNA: TGTGCCACCAAGTTGAGGACAGCGCCTCGGGACTACACCTTC; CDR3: CATKLRTAPRDYTF
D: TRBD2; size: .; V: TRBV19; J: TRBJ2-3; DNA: TGTGCCAGTAGTGTCAGACTAGCGGGGTTCTGGGATACGCAGTATTTT; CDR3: CASSVRLAGFWDTQYF
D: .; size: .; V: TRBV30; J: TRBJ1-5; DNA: TGTGCCTGGAGCCCAGGGGCCGCTAGCAATCAGCCCCAGCATTTT; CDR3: CAWSPGAASNQPQHF
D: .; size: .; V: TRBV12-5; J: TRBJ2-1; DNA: TGTGCTAGTGGTTTTTTTAGGGCGGGTGAGCAGTTCTTC; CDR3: CASGFFRAGEQFF
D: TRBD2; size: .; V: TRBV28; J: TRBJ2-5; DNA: TGTGCCAGCAGTCCATTCTCGGGACTAGCGGGAGGTACCGCAGGGACCCAGTACTTC; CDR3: CASSPFSGLAGGTAGTQYF
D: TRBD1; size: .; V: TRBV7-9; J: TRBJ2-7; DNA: TGTGCCAGCAGCTACCGGGACAGGCATACCTACGAGCAGTACTTC; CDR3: CASSYRDRHTYEQYF
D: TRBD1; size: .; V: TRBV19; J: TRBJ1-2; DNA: TGTGCCAGTAGCCCTGGACAGGGGGCTGCTGGCTACACCTTC; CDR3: CASSPGQGAAGYTF
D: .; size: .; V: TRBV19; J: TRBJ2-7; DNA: TGTGCCAGTAGTTCCAGAGGGTTTAGCCCCCACGAGCAGTACTTC; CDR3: CASSSRGFSPHEQYF
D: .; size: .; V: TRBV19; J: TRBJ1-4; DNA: TGTGCCAGTAGTATAGATCCCCCCAGGGGATCGAATGAAAAACTGTTTTTT; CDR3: CASSIDPPRGSNEKLFF
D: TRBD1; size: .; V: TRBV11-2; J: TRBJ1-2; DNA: TGTGCCAGCAGCGGACGGACAGGTCCCCCCGCGGACTATGGCTACACCTTC; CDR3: CASSGRTGPPADYGYTF
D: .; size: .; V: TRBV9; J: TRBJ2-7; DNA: TGTGCCAGCAGCGTAGCTGGTCAGTCCGAGCAGTACTTC; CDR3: CASSVAGQSEQYF
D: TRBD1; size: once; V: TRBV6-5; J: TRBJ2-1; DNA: TGTGCCAGCGGGGACAGACCCTACAATGAGCAGTTCTTC; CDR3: CASGDRPYNEQFF
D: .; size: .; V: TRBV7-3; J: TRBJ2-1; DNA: TGTGCCAGCAGCTTGAGCGGTTACACCTACAATGAGCAGTTCTTC; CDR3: CASSLSGYTYNEQFF
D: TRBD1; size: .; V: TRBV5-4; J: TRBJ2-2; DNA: TGTGCCAGCAGCTTGGCCAGGGGGCGCGGCGGGGAGCTGTTTTTT; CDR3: CASSLARGRGGELFF
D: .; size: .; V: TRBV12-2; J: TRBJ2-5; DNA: TGTGCAAGTCGCAGGAAGGGGTCGGGGACCCAGTACTTC; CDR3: CASRRKGSGTQYF
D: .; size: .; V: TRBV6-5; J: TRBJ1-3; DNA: TGTGCCAGCGGTTCAGGCCCTTACTCTGGAAACACCATATATTTT; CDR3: CASGSGPYSGNTIYF
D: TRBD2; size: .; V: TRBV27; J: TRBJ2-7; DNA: TGTGCCAGCAGTACTAGCGGGGGATCCTACGAGCAGTACTTC; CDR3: CASSTSGGSYEQYF
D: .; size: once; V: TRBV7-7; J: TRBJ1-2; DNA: TGTGCTAGCAGCTTCGTTCGGTCCTATGGCTACACCTTC; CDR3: CASSFVRSYGYTF
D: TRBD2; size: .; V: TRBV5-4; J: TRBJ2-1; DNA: TGTGCCAGCAGCTTGGGCGGGACTAGCCGCTACAATGAGCAGTTCTTC; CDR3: CASSLGGTSRYNEQFF
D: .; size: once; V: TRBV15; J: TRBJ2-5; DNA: TGTGCCACCCAAGGGGCGGAAGAGACCCAGTACTTC; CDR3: CATQGAEETQYF
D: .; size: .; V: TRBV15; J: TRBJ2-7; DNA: TGTGCCACCAGCAAATCCGGGTACCCCTACGAGCAGTACTTC; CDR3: CATSKSGYPYEQYF
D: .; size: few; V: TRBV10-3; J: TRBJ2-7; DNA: TGTGCCATCAGTGAGGGGAGCTCCTACGAGCAGTACTTC; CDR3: CAISEGSSYEQYF
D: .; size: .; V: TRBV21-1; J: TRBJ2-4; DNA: TGTGCCAGCAGCGCTGAGGGACTAGCGGGGAAAAAAAACATTCAGTACTTC; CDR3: CASSAEGLAGKKNIQYF
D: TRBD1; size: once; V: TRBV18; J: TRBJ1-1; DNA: TGTGCCAGCTTCCCTCCCGGGACAGCTTTGAACACTGAAGCTTTCTTT; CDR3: CASFPPGTALNTEAFF
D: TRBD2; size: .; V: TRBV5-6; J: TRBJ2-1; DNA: TGTGCCAGCAGCTGGCCCGAGCGGGGTTACAATGAGCAGTTCTTC; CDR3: CASSWPERGYNEQFF
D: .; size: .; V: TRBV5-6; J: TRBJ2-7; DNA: TGTGCCAGCAGCTTCCAAGACTACGGGCAGTACTTC; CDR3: CASSFQDYGQYF
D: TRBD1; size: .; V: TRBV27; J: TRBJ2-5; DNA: TGTGCCAGCAGTCCGGGACAGGGAGGATCGGAGACCCAGTACTTC; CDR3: CASSPGQGGSETQYF
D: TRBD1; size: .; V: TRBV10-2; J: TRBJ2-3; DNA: TGCGCCAGCAGTACCTTCGGGACAGGGGAAGATACGCAGTATTTT; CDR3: CASSTFGTGEDTQYF
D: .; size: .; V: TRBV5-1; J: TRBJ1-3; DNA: TGCGCCAGCAGTCCCCTGGGGGGCACCATATATTTT; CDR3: CASSPLGGTIYF
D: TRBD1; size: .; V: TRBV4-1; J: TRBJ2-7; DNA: TGCGCCAGCAGCCCCGGGACAGGGTTCTCCTACGAGCAGTACTTC; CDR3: CASSPGTGFSYEQYF
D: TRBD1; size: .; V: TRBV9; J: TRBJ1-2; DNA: TGTGCCAGCAGCGCAACTCGACAGGGGCGAGGCTATGGCTACACCTTC; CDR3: CASSATRQGRGYGYTF
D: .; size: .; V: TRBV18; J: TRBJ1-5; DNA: TGTGCCAGCTCCCTTGGACAGCTCAATCAGCCCCAGCATTTT; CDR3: CASSLGQLNQPQHF
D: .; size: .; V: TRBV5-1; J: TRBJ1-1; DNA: TGCGCCAGCAGCTTGGGGGCAGGGGAAGGCACTGAAGCTTTCTTT; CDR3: CASSLGAGEGTEAFF
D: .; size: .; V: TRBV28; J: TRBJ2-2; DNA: TGTGCCAGCAATACCGGGACAAAAGGGACCGGGGAGCTGTTTTTT; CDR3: CASNTGTKGTGELFF
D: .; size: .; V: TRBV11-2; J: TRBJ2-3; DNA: TGTGCCAGCAGCTTAACCTCTATGGGCACAGATACGCAGTATTTT; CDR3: CASSLTSMGTDTQYF
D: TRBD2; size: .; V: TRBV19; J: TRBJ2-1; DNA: TGTGCCAGTAGTACCGGGACTAAAAACAATGAGCAGTTCTTC; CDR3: CASSTGTKNNEQFF
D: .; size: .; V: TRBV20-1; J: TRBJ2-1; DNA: TGCAGTGCACGACTGTACAATGAGCAGTTCTTC; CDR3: CSARLYNEQFF
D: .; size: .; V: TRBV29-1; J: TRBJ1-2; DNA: TGCAGCGTTTCAGAAGAAGGGAGTGCTGCTAACTATGGCTACACCTTC; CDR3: CSVSEEGSAANYGYTF